This TCR beta chain comes out of a study of T cell responses to AZD1222 COVID-19 vaccine. Study results and limitations: Two doses of AZD1222 preceded a rise in Spike-specific TCR breadth and depth. Distributed over spike, vaccine-associated CD4 TCRs predominated at 160-218 and 743-854.

Losses at the gene ends were 6 bases for V and 4 bases for J; bases not matched to a gene: 20. Germline V gene sequence: CDR1 MNHEY, CDR2 SMNVEV (reference sequence). The CDR3 covers 18 residues. Libraries were prepared by immunoSEQ multiplex PCR; TCRdb keeps only in-frame clonotypes and omits some of them. The data show tens of thousands of clones, roughly 90% seen once. Concerning this clone: Its antigen is still unknown.

The TCR sequence derives from an adult in good health. The sample was peripheral blood, taken on day 0 of AZD1222 vaccination. The chain uses TRBV27 and TRBJ1-1, with TRBD1 identical over 7 bases. For the CDR3, the DNA is TGTGCCAGCAGGGGGGATCTACAGGGGACCAACCGAGGCACTGAAGCTTTCTTT. It specifies CASRGDLQGTNRGTEAFF.